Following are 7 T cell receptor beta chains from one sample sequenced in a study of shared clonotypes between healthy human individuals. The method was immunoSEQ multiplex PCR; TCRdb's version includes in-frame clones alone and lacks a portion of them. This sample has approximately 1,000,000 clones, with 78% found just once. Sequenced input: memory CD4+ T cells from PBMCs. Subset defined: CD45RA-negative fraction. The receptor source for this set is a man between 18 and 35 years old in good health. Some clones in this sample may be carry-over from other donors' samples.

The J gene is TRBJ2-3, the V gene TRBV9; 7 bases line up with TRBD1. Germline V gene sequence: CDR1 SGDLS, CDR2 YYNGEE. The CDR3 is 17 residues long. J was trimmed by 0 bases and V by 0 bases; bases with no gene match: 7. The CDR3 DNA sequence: TGTGCCAGCAGCGTAGTGGGAAACAGGGGTAGCACAGATACGCAGTATTTT. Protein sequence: CASSVVGNRGSTDTQYF.

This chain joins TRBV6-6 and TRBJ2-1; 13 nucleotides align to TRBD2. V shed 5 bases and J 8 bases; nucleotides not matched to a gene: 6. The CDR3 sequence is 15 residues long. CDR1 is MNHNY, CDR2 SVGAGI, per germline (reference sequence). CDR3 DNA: TGTGCCAGCAGTCACCGGACTAGCGGGAGCTATGAGCAGTTCTTC. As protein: CASSHRTSGSYEQFF.

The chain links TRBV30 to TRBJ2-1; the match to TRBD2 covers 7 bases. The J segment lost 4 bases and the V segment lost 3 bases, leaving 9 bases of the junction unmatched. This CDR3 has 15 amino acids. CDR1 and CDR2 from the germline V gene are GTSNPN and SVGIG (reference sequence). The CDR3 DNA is TGTGCCTGGAGGGTCGGGTCGGGGGGATACAATGAGCAGTTCTTC. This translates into CAWRVGSGGYNEQFF.

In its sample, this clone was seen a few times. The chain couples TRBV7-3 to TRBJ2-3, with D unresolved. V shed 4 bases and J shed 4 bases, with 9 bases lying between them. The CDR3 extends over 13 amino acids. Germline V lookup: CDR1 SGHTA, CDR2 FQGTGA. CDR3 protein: CASSSYMADTQYF. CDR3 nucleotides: TGTGCCAGCAGCTCCTATATGGCAGATACGCAGTATTTT.

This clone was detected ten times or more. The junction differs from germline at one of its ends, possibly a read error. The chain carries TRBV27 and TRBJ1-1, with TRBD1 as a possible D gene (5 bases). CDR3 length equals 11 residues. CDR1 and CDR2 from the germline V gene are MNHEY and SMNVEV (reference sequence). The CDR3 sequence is CAGGSVAEAFF. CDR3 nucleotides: TGCGCTGGGGGGAGTGTAGCTGAAGCTTTCTTT.

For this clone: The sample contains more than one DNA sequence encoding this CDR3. Here the CDR3 reads CASSLAGVGTGELFF. CDR3 bases: TGTGCCAGCAGCCTAGCGGGAGTCGGCACCGGGGAGCTGTTTTTT. This chain connects TRBV5-6 to TRBJ2-2, with TRBD2 identical over 10 bases. Per germline, CDR1 SGHDT and CDR2 YYEEEE. The CDR3 covers 15 residues. Trimming took 4 bases from V and 4 from J; bases not matched to a gene: 4.

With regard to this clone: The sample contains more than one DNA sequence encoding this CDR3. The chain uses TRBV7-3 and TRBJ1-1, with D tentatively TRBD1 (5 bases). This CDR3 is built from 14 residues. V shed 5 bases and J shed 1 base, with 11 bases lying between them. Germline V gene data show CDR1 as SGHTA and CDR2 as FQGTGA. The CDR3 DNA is TGTGCCAGCAGCCTAGGGAGGGGGAACACTGAAGCTTTCTTT. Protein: CASSLGRGNTEAFF.